This T cell receptor (beta chain) was profiled in a study of blood T cells in healthy people across ages. Study-wide points: Since the PBMCs were unsorted, naive and antigen-experienced cells could not be conclusively compared.

With a J-beta primer mix and a sample-barcoded 5' primer, a second PCR ran roughly 7 to 11 cycles. Tags on each cDNA molecule came from a template-switch adaptor with 12 random nucleotides. CDR3-containing paired-end reads numbering at least 2.5 million came from each sample. TCRdb ran MiXCR on the 5' RACE reads and lists one entry per CDR3 protein. In the table there are 850,000 to 1,100,000 distinct CDR3 sequences, around two fifths of which are singletons. Each sample provided at least 5.5 micrograms of extracted total RNA. This CDR3 is built from 14 residues. Germline V gene lookup returns CDR1 LGHNT and CDR2 FRNRAP. V trimming: 7 bases; J trimming: 4 bases; junction bases outside the gene matches: 9. In the case of this clonotype: Its antigen remains unidentified.

Sequencing was done on a sample of blood. The receptor was derived from a man in his late teens or twenties in good health. V and J are TRBV12-5 and TRBJ1-2, with 7 nucleotides matching TRBD1. CDR3 amino acids: CASARQGGGYGYTF. The CDR3 DNA sequence: TGTGCTAGTGCCCGACAGGGAGGCGGCTATGGCTACACCTTC. Together with reference TRBV12-5 and TRBJ1-2, the CDR3 gives the full variable domain: DARVTQTPRHKVTEMGQEVTMRCQPILGHNTVFWYRQTMMQGLELLAYFRNRAPLDDSGMPKDRFSAEMPDATLATLKIQPSEPRDSAVYFCASARQGGGYGYTFGSGTRLTVV.